This entry concerns a single T cell receptor beta chain. The target antigen is unknown. Germline V gene lookup returns CDR1 MDHEN and CDR2 SYDVKM. The CDR3 length is 16 residues. Trimming shortened V by 4 bases and J by 8 bases, and 18 bases separated the two germline ends. The sample comes from a study of cytomegalovirus exposure and HLA in healthy donors. Findings of the study overall: For most TCR sequences rarity was the rule, although some public TCRs occurred in many donors. The investigators catalogued under 200 TCR beta chains as cytomegalovirus-associated.

Using immunoSEQ multiplex PCR, the repertoire was profiled, and TCRdb retains in-frame clones only, with some absent. This sample yields about 110,000 clones, of which almost 90% are seen a single time; roughly 2.2% belongs to the top ten. The chain couples TRBV28 to TRBJ1-6; no reliable D call. The sample was PBMCs. The TCR originated in a woman under 30 in good health and CMV-seronegative. The DNA of the CDR3 is TGTGCCAGCAGTTCCTCCCCGGGGAGGAGAGATTCACCCCTCCACTTT. Residues: CASSSSPGRRDSPLHF.